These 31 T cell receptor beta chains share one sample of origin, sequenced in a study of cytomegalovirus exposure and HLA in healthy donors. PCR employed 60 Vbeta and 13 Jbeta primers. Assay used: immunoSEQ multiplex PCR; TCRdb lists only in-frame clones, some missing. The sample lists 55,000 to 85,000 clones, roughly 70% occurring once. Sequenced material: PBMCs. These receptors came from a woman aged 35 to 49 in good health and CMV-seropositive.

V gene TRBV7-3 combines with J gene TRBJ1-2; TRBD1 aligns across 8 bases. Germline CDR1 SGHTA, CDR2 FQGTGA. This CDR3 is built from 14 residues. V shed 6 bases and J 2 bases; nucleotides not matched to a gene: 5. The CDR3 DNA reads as TGTGCCAGCAGTCCGACAGGGGTAAACTATGGCTACACCTTC. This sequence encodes CASSPTGVNYGYTF.

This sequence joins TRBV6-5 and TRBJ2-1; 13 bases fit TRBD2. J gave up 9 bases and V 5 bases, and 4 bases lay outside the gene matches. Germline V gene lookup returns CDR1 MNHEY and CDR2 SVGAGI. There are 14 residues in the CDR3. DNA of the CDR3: TGTGCCAGCAGTCTACTAGCGGGGGGGGTTGAGCAGTTCTTC. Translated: CASSLLAGGVEQFF.

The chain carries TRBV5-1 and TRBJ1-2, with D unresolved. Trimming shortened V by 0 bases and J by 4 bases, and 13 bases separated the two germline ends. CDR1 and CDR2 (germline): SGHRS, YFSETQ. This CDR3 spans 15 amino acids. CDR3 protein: CASSLELSLGYGYTF. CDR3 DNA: TGCGCCAGCAGCTTGGAATTGTCCCTAGGCTATGGCTACACCTTC. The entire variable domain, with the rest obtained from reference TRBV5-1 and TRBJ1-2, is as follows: KAGVTQTPRYLIKTRGQQVTLSCSPISGHRSVSWYQQTPGQGLQFLFEYFSETQRNKGNFPGRFSGRQFSNSRSEMNVSTLELGDSALYLCASSLELSLGYGYTFGSGTRLTVV.

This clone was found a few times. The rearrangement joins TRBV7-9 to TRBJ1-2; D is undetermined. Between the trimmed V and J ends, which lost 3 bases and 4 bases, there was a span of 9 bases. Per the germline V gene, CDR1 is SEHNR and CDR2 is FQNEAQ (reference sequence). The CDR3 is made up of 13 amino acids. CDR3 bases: TGTGCCAGCAGCTTGGGGAGAACCTATGGCTACACCTTC. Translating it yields CASSLGRTYGYTF.

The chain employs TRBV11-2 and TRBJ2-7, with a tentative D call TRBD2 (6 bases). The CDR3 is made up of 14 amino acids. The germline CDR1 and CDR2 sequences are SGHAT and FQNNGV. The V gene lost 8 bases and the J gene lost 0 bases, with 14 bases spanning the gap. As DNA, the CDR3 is TGTGCCAGCCGGCGGGACTCTTACTCCTACGAGCAGTACTTC. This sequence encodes CASRRDSYSYEQYF. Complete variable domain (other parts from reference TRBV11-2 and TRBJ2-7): EAGVAQSPRYKIIEKRQSVAFWCNPISGHATLYWYQQILGQGPKLLIQFQNNGVVDDSQLPKDRFSAERLKGVDSTLKIQPAKLEDSAVYLCASRRDSYSYEQYFGPGTRLTVT.

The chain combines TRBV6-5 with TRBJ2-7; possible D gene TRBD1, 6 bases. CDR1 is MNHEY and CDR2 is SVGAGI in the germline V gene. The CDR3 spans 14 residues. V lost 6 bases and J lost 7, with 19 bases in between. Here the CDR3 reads CASSSDRHALEQYF. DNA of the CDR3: TGTGCCAGCAGCTCTGACAGGCACGCGCTGGAGCAGTACTTC.

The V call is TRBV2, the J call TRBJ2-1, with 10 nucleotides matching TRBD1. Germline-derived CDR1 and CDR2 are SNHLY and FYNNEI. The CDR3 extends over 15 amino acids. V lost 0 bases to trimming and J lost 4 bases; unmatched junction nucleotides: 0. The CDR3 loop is CASSEAGQGYNEQFF. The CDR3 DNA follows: TGTGCCAGCAGTGAAGCGGGACAGGGGTACAATGAGCAGTTCTTC.

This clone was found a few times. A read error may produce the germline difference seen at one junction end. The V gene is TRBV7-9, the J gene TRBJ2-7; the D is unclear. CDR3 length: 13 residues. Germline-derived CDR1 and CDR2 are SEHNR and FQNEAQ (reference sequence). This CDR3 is CSSSPPNSYEQYF. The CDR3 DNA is TGTTCCAGCAGCCCCCCTAACAGCTACGAGCAGTACTTC.

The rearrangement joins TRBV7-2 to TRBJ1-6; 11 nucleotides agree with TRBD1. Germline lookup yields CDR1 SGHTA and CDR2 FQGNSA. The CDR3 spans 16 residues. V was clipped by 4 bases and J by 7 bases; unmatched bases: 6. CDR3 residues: CASSSWTGGGNSPLHF. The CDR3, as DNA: TGTGCCAGCAGCTCCTGGACAGGGGGCGGGAATTCACCCCTCCACTTT.

The CDR3 spells CASSDSTGAGANVLTF. The CDR3 region has the DNA TGTGCCAGCAGTGACTCGACAGGGGCGGGGGCCAACGTCCTGACTTTC. This sequence joins TRBV6-4 and TRBJ2-6, with TRBD1 matching 8 bases. The CDR3 is 16 residues long. Trimming removed 0 bases from V and 4 bases from J; junction bases left unmatched: 2. Germline V gives CDR1 MRHNA, CDR2 SNTAGT.

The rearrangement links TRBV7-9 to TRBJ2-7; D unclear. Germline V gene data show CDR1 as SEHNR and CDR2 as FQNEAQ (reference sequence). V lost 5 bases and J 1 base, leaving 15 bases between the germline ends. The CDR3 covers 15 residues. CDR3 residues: CASSLSTDPSYEQYF. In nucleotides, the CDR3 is TGTGCCAGCAGCCTATCGACTGATCCGTCCTACGAGCAGTACTTC. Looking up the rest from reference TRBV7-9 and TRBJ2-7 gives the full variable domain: DTGVSQNPRHKITKRGQNVTFRCDPISEHNRLYWYRQTLGQGPEFLTYFQNEAQLEKSRLLSDRFSAERPKGSFSTLEIQRTEQGDSAMYLCASSLSTDPSYEQYFGPGTRLTVT.

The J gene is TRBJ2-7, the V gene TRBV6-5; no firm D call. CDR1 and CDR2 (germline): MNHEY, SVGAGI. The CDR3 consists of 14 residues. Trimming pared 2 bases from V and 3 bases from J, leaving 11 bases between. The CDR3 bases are TGTGCCAGCAGTTACAGGCCAGGCTACTACGAGCAGTACTTC. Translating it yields CASSYRPGYYEQYF.

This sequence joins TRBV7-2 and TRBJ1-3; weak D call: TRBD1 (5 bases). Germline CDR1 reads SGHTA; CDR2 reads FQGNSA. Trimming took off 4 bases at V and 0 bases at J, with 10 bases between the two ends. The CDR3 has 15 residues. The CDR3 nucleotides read TGTGCCAGCAGCTCCCCGACAGCCTCTGGAAACACCATATATTTT. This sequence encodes CASSSPTASGNTIYF.

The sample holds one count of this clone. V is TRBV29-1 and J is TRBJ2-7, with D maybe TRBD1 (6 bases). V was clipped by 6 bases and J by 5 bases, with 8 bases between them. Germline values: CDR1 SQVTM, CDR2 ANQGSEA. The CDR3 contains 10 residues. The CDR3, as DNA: TGCAGCGTGAGGACAGACGAGCAGTACTTC. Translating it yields CSVRTDEQYF.

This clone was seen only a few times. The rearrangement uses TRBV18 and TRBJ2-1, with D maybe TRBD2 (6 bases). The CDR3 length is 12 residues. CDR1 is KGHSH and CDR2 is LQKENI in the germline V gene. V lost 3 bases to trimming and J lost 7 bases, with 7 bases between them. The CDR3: CASSPGTNEQFF. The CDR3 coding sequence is TGTGCCAGCTCACCCGGGACTAATGAGCAGTTCTTC.

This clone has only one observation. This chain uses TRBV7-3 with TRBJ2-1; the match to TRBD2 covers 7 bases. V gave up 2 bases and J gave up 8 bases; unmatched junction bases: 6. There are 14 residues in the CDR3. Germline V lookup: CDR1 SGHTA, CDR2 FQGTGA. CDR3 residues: CASSLVSGGDEQFF. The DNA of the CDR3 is TGTGCCAGCAGCTTAGTATCTGGGGGGGATGAGCAGTTCTTC.

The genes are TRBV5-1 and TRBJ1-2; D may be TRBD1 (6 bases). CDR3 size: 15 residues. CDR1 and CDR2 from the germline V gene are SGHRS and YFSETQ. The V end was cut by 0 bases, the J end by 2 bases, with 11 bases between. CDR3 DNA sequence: TGCGCCAGCAGCTTGGGGCAGGGGACCAACTATGGCTACACCTTC. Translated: CASSLGQGTNYGYTF.

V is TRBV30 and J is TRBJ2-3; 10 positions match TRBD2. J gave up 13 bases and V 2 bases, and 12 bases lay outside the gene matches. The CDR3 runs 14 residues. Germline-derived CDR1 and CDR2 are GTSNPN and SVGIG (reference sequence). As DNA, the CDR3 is TGTGCCTGGAGTCCCAGCGGGGGGGCCGGGTCAAAGTATTTT. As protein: CAWSPSGGAGSKYF.

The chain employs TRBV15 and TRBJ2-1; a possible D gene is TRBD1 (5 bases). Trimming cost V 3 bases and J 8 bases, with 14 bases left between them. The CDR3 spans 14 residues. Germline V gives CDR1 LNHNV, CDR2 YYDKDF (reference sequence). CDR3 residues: CATSSSPQDYEQFF. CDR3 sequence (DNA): TGTGCCACCAGCAGCTCCCCACAGGATTATGAGCAGTTCTTC. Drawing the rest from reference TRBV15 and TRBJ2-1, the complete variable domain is DAMVIQNPRYQVTQFGKPVTLSCSQTLNHNVMYWYQQKSSQAPKLLFHYYDKDFNNEADTPDNFQSRRPNTSFCFLDIRSPGLGDTAMYLCATSSSPQDYEQFFGPGTRLTVL.

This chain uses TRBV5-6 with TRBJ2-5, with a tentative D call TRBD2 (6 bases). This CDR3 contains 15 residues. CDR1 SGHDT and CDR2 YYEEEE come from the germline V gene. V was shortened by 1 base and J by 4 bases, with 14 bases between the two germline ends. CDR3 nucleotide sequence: TGTGCCAGCAGCTTGAATCCTAGCGCCGGAGAGACCCAGTACTTC. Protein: CASSLNPSAGETQYF.

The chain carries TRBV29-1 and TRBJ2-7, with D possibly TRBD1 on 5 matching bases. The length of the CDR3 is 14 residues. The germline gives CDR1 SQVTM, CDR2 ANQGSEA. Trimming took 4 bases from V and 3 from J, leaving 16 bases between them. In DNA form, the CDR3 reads TGCAGCGTTGCCAGGGAAGCCTCCTACTACGAGCAGTACTTC. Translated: CSVAREASYYEQYF.

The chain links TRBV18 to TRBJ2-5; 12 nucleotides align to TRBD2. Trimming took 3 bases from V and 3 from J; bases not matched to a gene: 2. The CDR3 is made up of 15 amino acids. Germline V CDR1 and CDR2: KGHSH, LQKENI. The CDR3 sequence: CASSPRTSGEETQYF. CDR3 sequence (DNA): TGTGCCAGCTCACCCCGGACTAGCGGGGAAGAGACCCAGTACTTC.

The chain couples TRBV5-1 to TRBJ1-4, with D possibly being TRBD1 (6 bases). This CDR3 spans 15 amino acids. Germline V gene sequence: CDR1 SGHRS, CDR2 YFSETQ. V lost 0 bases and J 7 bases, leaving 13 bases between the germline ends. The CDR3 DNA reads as TGCGCCAGCAGCTTGGATATGGGGGCGGCTGAAAAACTGTTTTTT. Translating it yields CASSLDMGAAEKLFF.

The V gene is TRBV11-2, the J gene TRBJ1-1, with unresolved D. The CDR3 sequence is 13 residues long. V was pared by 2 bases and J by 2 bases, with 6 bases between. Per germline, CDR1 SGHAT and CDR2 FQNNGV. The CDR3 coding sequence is TGTGCCAGCAGCTTAAGGAGAAACACTGAAGCTTTCTTT. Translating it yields CASSLRRNTEAFF.

The CDR3 DNA is TGCGCCAGCACAGATTATAGGGCGGGGGGCATGGAGACCCAGTACTTC. This sequence encodes CASTDYRAGGMETQYF. The genes are TRBV5-1 and TRBJ2-5, with TRBD2 matching 8 bases. The germline gives CDR1 SGHRS, CDR2 YFSETQ. This CDR3 region has 16 residues. V gave up 6 bases and J gave up 5 bases; unmatched junction bases: 15.

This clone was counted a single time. The CDR3 bases are TGTGCCTGGAGTCGGTCAGGCACCATATATTTT. Encoded protein: CAWSRSGTIYF. The chain links TRBV30 to TRBJ1-3; D call uncertain. This CDR3 is 11 amino acids long. In germline, CDR1 is GTSNPN, CDR2 SVGIG (reference sequence). Trimming removed 2 bases at V and 9 bases at J, with 8 bases between.

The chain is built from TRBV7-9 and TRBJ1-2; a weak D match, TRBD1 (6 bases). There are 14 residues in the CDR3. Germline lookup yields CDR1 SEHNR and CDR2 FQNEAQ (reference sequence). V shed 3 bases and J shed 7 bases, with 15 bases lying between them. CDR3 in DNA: TGTGCCAGCAGCTTGGGCAGGGACAAGCGTGGCTACACCTTC. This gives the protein CASSLGRDKRGYTF.

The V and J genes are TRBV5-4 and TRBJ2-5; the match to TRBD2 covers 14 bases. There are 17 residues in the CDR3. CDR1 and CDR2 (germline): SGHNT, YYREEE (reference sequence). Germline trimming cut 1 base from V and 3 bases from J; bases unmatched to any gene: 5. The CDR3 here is CASSLTPTSGGEETQYF. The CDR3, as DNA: TGTGCCAGCAGCTTGACGCCGACTAGCGGGGGGGAAGAGACCCAGTACTTC.

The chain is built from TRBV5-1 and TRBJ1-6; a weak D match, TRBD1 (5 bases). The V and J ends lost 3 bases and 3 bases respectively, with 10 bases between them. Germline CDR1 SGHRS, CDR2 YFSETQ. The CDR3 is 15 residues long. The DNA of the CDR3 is TGCGCCAGCAGCTCGGACGGGGGCTATAATTCACCCCTCCACTTT. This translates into CASSSDGGYNSPLHF.

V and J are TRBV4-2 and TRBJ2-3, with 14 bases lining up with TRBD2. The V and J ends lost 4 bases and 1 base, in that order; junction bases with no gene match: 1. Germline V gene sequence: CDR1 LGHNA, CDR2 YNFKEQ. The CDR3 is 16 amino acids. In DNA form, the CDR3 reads TGTGCCAGCAGCCCGACTAGCGGGGGGGGCACAGATACGCAGTATTTT. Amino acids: CASSPTSGGGTDTQYF.

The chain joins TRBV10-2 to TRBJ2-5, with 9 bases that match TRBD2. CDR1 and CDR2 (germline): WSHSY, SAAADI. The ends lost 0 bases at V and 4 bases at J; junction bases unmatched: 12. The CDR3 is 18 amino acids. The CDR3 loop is CASSESLAGNPGRETQYF. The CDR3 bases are TGCGCCAGCAGTGAGTCGCTAGCGGGGAACCCGGGTCGAGAGACCCAGTACTTC.